The sequence of this T cell receptor (beta chain) was determined in a study of T cell repertoires in cytomegalovirus infection. Study-level information: Public TCR beta signatures indicated both CMV infection and matching HLA type. Study-level results: Within the response measured ex vivo, HLA-C-restricted CMV-specific TCR beta clonotypes were dominant. Cumulative frequency of public TCR beta families picked out carriers of CMV plus the relevant HLA.

TCRdb re-analysed the reads in MiXCR, keeping a single row per CDR3 protein. The profile shows under 850,000 distinct CDR3 sequences, around 32% of them singletons. Germline-derived CDR1 and CDR2 are SSHAT and FNYEAQ (reference sequence). The CDR3 is 13 residues long. Trimming removed 3 bases from V and 11 bases from J, with 14 bases in between. As for this clonotype: Its antigen is not known.

This TCR was sampled from a human donor in good health (CMV status not recorded). Some clones in this sample may be carry-over from other donors' samples. The sequencing here drew on cultured PBMCs, taken from culture after CMV antigen stimulation. The chain carries TRBV7-7 and TRBJ1-5, with D hard to call. Here the CDR3 DNA reads TGTGCCAGCAGCTTTCATGGTTTTACGGCCCAGCATTTT. This sequence encodes CASSFHGFTAQHF.